This note documents a single TCR beta chain sequence. Its antigen remains undetermined. No clone much larger than this one lies a single base away; base qualities are absent. This specimen includes other DNA sequences encoding the same CDR3. Each collaborating institution followed its own protocols to collect whole blood in K2EDTA tubes. For TCRbeta analysis, collaborator samples were shipped as frozen whole blood, as isolated PBMCs, or as DNA extracted from either sample type. The CDR3 numbers 14 residues from cysteine through phenylalanine. CDR3 DNA only is kept here, 42 bases in frame from base 1. The junction shows trimming of 5 bases on V and 3 bases on J, and the gene matches do not reach 4 bases of it. From a lookup of the germline V gene, CDR1 and CDR2 are SGHAT and FQNNGV. The sample comes from a study of blood T cell repertoires in COVID-19 (dated by TCRdb to about 2020). Regarding the research as a whole: Samples from collaborators originated in the United States, Italy and Spain and spanned both the acute and convalescent phases of COVID-19. Sample metadata almost always included a de-identified subject ID, COVID-19 status, age in years and sex. Subjects who had been exposed to COVID-19, were actively infected with it, or had recovered from it provided the deeply sampled blood TCRbeta repertoires that made up the dataset. The material from the prospective study consisted of cDNA or gDNA derived from T cells, B-cell-depleted T cells, or PBMCs. Samples came from the ongoing ImmuneRACE study (first 160 participants) plus 1,254 subjects from 6 global collaborators. The repertoires were released in a freely available public database meant as a resource for research on the immune response to SARS-CoV-2. Where HLA class I and class II types were available, the types were taken from metadata supplied by the sample provider, not from assay-based typing.

The immunoSEQ Assay, a bias-controlled multiplex PCR, was used to amplify TCRbeta CDR3 regions from genomic DNA. Per the original workflow: Within the assay, amplification of reference gene primers was used to estimate how many nucleated cells each sample contained. To quantify the absolute abundance of each unique TCRbeta CDR3 rearrangement, sequence reads were collapsed and filtered. For each sample, productive Simpson clonality was calculated by taking the square root of Simpson's diversity index across productive rearrangements. The source is immuneACCESS, and TCRdb retained only in-frame sequences with V and J called. Part of the clones is not carried over; for the studies checked, unresolved V genes explain less than half of this, and the remainder is unexplained. Clone size and the V and J calls come from that table; the DNA yielded D and trimming. Within this sample are 350,000 or so clones, with over 70% of them counted one time only. The top ten constitute around 3% of the sample.

Study-wide conclusions, independent of this receptor: The quantity of clinical and demographic metadata differed by source and by participant and was supplied without curation.

The receptor's source is a man aged 25-45 years with active or convalescent COVID-19. Sequencing was carried out using peripheral blood. The rearranged chain carries TRBV11-2 and TRBJ2-1, with 7 junctional bases fitting TRBD2. The CDR3 region: CASSPTSVYNEQFF. The DNA reads as follows: TGTGCCAGCAGCCCTACTAGCGTCTACAATGAGCAGTTCTTC. The reference TRBV11-2 and TRBJ2-1 proteins fill in what lies around the CDR3, so the full variable domain reads EAGVAQSPRYKIIEKRQSVAFWCNPISGHATLYWYQQILGQGPKLLIQFQNNGVVDDSQLPKDRFSAERLKGVDSTLKIQPAKLEDSAVYLCASSPTSVYNEQFFGPGTRLTVL.